This TCR beta chain was sequenced during a study of T-cell memory formation after mild COVID-19. TCRdb processed the 5' RACE reads anew with MiXCR; each CDR3 protein has one entry. Among 300,000 to 400,000 distinct CDR3 sequences listed, 28% were seen once. This clonotype came up a few times. The CDR3 runs to 16 residues. Trimming cost V 0 bases and J 4 bases; bases outside gene matches: 7. Sequenced input: PBMCs or a T cell subset sorted from them (not recorded which). The gene calls are TRBV6-7 and TRBJ2-3; TRBD2 matches at 7 bases. TRBV6-7 belongs to the ORF category, with a function that is uncertain. This TCR was sampled from an adult woman who had mild COVID-19 (a few samples of this study predate the infection). Cell type and time point are not known. The CDR3 region has the DNA TGTGCCAGCAGTTACTCAAGGCGGGAGTTGGCAGATACGCAGTATTTT. Translating it yields CASSYSRRELADTQYF.